Sequencing of this T cell receptor beta chain was carried out in a study of shared clonotypes between healthy human individuals. The naive CD8 population came from CD45RO-negative cells selected for CCR7, without terminally differentiated effector memory CD45RA+ cells. TCRdb's table, derived via immunoSEQ multiplex PCR, lists solely in-frame clones and lacks some. The sample comprises about 2.1 million clones, roughly 93% of which are singletons, and over 1.5% rests with the top ten. Material for sequencing was naive CD8+ T cells from PBMCs. The receptor was derived from a man younger than 35 in good health. Some clones in this sample may be carry-over from other donors' samples.

CDR3 coding DNA: TGTGCCAGCAGCTCGGGGCTAGCGGGAGGCAATGAGCAGTTCTTC. Amino acid sequence: CASSSGLAGGNEQFF. V gene TRBV7-6 combines with J gene TRBJ2-1; 11 nucleotides match TRBD2. This CDR3 has 15 residues. The ends lost 4 bases at V and 6 bases at J; junction bases unmatched: 5. Germline CDR1 reads SGHVS; CDR2 reads FNYEAQ. The variable domain in full, with the rest retrieved from reference TRBV7-6 and TRBJ2-1, is GAGVSQSPRYKVTKRGQDVALRCDPISGHVSLYWYRQALGQGPEFLTYFNYEAQQDKSGLPNDRFSAERPEGSISTLTIQRTEQRDSAMYRCASSSGLAGGNEQFFGPGTRLTVL.